This entry concerns a single T cell receptor beta chain. The sample contains more than one DNA sequence encoding this CDR3. The CDR3 is made up of 15 amino acids. Trimming removed 0 bases from V and 0 bases from J, with 9 bases in between. Germline V gene lookup returns CDR1 SGHRS and CDR2 YFSETQ. This specimen belongs to a study of blood T cell repertoires in COVID-19. Study-level background: Collection of acute and convalescent COVID-19 samples took place in the United States, Italy and Spain. Sources were T cells, B-cell-depleted T cells, or PBMCs; the material itself was cDNA or gDNA.

The authors' processing: Reference gene primer amplification gave nucleated cell count estimates. Assay: immunoSEQ multiplex PCR; the TCRdb copy retains only in-frame clones and omits some. The DNA gave D and trimming, while V, J and clone size come from that table. In the table there are some 380,000 clones, 90% of which are singletons. This TCR was sampled from a man between 18 and 35 years old with active or convalescent COVID-19. Specimen: peripheral blood. This chain uses TRBV5-1 with TRBJ1-1; no firm D call. For the CDR3, the DNA is TGCGCCAGCAGCTTGGTGAGCGGAATGAACACTGAAGCTTTCTTT. It translates to CASSLVSGMNTEAFF.